The T cell receptor beta chain under discussion was sequenced for a study of T-cell reconstitution after alpha-beta-depleted transplantation in children. Study results and caveats: Reportedly, only several hundred clones from non-depleted graft cells drove alpha-beta T-cell counts at about two months. At the one-year point after transplant, T-cell counts and TCRbeta diversity were found to come mostly from T cells that had been newly produced. TCRbeta diversity was high at day 60 in some patients (a result of surviving recipient T cells and thymic progenitors).

The CDR3 contains 18 residues. With regard to this clonotype: The antigen is not known. This may be a read error: a much more frequent sequence differs by one nucleotide.

Using unique molecular identifiers, the investigators prepared the TCRbeta library. TCRdb called the PCR reads again in MiXCR, with one record for every CDR3 protein. The sample has fewer than 350,000 distinct CDR3 sequences; roughly 7.8% are singletons. The TCR sequence derives from a female patient between 2 and 10 years old who had a stem cell transplant for Fanconi anemia, so the T cells may come from the graft donor. Sequencing used peripheral blood, obtained 360 days after TCRalphabeta/CD19-depleted stem cell transplant. This chain joins TRBV12-3 or TRBV12-4 and TRBJ2-3, with TRBD2 matching over 10 bases. In DNA, the CDR3 is TGTACCAGCAGACTACTAGCGGGGTCACCATTTAGCACAGATACGCAGTATTTT. Residues: CTSRLLAGSPFSTDTQYF.